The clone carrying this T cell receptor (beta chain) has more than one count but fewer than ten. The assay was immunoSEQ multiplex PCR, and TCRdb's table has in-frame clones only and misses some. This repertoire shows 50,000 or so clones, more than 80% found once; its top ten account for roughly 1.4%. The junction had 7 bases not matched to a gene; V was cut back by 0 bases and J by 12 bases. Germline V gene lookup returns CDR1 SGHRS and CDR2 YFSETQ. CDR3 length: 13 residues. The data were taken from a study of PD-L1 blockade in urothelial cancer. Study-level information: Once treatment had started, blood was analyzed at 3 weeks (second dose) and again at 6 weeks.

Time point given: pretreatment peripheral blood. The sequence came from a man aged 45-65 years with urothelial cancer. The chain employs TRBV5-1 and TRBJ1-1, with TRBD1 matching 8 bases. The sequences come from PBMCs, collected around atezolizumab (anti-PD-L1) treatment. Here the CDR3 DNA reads TGCGCCAGCAGCTTGGCCTCACAGGGGGAATCTTTCTTT. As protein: CASSLASQGESFF.